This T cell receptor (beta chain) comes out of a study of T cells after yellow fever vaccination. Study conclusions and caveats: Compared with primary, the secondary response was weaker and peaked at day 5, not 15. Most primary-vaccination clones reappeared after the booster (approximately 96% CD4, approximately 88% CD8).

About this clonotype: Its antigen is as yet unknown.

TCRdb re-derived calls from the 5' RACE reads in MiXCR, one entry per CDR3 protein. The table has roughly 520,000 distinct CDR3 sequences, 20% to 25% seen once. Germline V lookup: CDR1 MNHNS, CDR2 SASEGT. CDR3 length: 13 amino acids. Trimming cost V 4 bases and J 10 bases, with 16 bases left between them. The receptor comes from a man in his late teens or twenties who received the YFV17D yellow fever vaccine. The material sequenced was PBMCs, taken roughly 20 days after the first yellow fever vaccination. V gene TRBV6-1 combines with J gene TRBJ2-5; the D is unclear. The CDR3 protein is CASSAPDLNDQYF. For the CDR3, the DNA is TGTGCCAGCAGTGCACCAGACTTGAATGACCAGTACTTC.